This is a list of T cell receptor beta chains from one sample in a study of Graves' ophthalmopathy and Graves' hyperthyroidism. TCRdb passed the multiplex PCR reads through MiXCR, listing each CDR3 protein once. The repertoire holds around 1,000,000 distinct CDR3 sequences, with about 40% as singletons. The sequencing sample was made of peripheral blood or thyroid tissue (not recorded which). The receptors were gathered from an adult man with Graves' hyperthyroidism. The conserved cysteine and the conserved F or W are not part of the CDR3 here.

j_call | v_call | cdr3_aa
TRBJ1-2 | TRBV20-1 | SARDISVRVTDT
TRBJ2-2 | TRBV4-1 | ASSVQGAPNTGELF
TRBJ2-7 | TRBV5-1 | ASSPTTGAYEQH
TRBJ1-2 | TRBV25-1 | ANLRGRGGYT
TRBJ1-1 | TRBV5-1 | ASSLVAGSFTEAF
TRBJ1-2 | TRBV9 | ASRAEGAVYGYT
TRBJ1-2 | TRBV10-2 | ASSIRDRSNYGYT
TRBJ1-1 | TRBV7-9 | ASSLYSAGREAF
TRBJ1-1 | TRBV7-3 | ASSQQTNTEAF
TRBJ2-5 | TRBV11-2 | ASSLLGTGRREAQY
TRBJ2-6 | TRBV29-1 | SGRGPGANVLT
TRBJ2-7 | TRBV12-3/TRBV12-4 | ASSFDTNYEQY
TRBJ1-1 | TRBV25-1 | ASSPPDRVGNTEAF
TRBJ1-6 | TRBV9 | ASNRNNSPLH
TRBJ1-2 | TRBV7-9 | ASSLAGGYT
TRBJ1-5 | TRBV5-8 | ASSLNGNVGTD
TRBJ2-7 | TRBV19 | ASSISYGQAYEQY
TRBJ2-2 | TRBV7-2 | AEQLSRGPTGELF
TRBJ2-2 | TRBV6-5 | ASRDPSGANTGELF
TRBJ2-7 | TRBV29-1 | SVQEDYEQY
TRBJ1-2 | TRBV30 | AWSPWSRSYGYT
TRBJ1-1 | TRBV19 | ASSQRGSTEAF
TRBJ1-1 | TRBV6-5 | ASSYSHQGAGEAF
TRBJ1-1 | TRBV29-1 | SVEERRGAEAF
TRBJ1-6 | TRBV6-2/TRBV6-3 | ASSYRSIPPLH
TRBJ2-7 | TRBV6-2/TRBV6-3 | ASSYVSEQY
TRBJ2-7 | TRBV7-2 | ASSLRLGQSYEQY
TRBJ1-5 | TRBV4-1 | ASSHSPPGRRDQPQH
TRBJ2-5 | TRBV20-1 | SANNPLVQETQY
TRBJ1-3 | TRBV6-6 | ASNPLGSGNTIY
TRBJ2-7 | TRBV7-2 | ASSSDRGRSYEQY
TRBJ1-2 | TRBV2 | ASRLSSGYT
TRBJ1-5 | TRBV4-1 | ASSQWDGRTSNQPQH
TRBJ1-6 | TRBV2 | ASSRPTGHSPLH
TRBJ2-5 | TRBV24-1 | ATSAPGQGAVETQY
TRBJ2-7 | TRBV4-2 | ASSQEHTGGVSSYEQY